This TCR beta chain came from a study of CD8+ T cells in alopecia areata. Whole-study context: Severity among treated patients was scored by the percentage of scalp area affected.

This sample's treatment: oral pan-JAK inhibitor, 5-10 mg twice daily. In the case of this clone: As yet, its antigen is unknown.

RNA extraction was followed by reverse transcription into cDNA, which acted as the sequencing template. TCRdb's copy holds only in-frame clones and misses some; the assay was immunoSEQ multiplex PCR. The sample yields 200,000 to 250,000 clones, 55% to 70% seen once. The germline V gene has CDR1 SGHNT and CDR2 YENEEA. There are 13 residues in the CDR3. Trimming stripped 0 bases from V and 4 bases from J, with 5 bases between. Points from the study as a whole: Relative to mice, TCR sharing across patients was less clear, a difference possibly HLA-related. Clonality in the scalp and expanded CD8+ clones ranked among the top 100 were significantly decreased by tofacitinib. In scalp and blood during tofacitinib, many expanded lesional clones persisted.

V gene TRBV11-3 combines with J gene TRBJ2-3, with D hard to call. Specimen: CD4+ T cells sorted from blood, collected at week 4, from a patient treated with tofacitinib. This clonotype was sampled from a human donor with alopecia areata. The CDR3 loop reads CASSLDTPDTQYF. The CDR3 DNA reads TGTGCCAGCAGCTTAGATACGCCAGATACGCAGTATTTT.